The entry that follows covers one T cell receptor beta chain sequence. Trimming pared 4 bases from V and 3 bases from J, leaving 21 bases between. The CDR3 runs to 17 residues. Germline V gene lookup returns CDR1 SGHNT and CDR2 YENEEA. The data derive from a study of cytomegalovirus exposure and HLA in healthy donors. Measured with immunoSEQ multiplex PCR; TCRdb has only the in-frame clones, and not every one. The table lists around 58,000 clones, roughly 90% of them singletons, with around 1.7% in the top ten. The rearrangement joins TRBV11-3 to TRBJ1-2, with unresolved D. The TCR originated in a woman between 18 and 29 years old in good health and CMV-seronegative. Source material: PBMCs. The CDR3 region has the DNA TGTGCCAGCAGCTCCTTACGGGGTCGGCGGCAAGACTATGGCTACACCTTC. Translated, it gives CASSSLRGRRQDYGYTF.